Below, 19 T cell receptor beta chains from the same sample are listed, as sequenced in a study of blood T cell repertoires in COVID-19. Here immunoSEQ multiplex PCR was the method, and the copy in TCRdb shows in-frame clones only, minus some. Of 150,000 to 200,000 clones in the sample, roughly four fifths were seen once. The sequencing sample was made of peripheral blood. Receptors originate from a man between 60 and 75 years old with active or convalescent COVID-19.

This clone turned up a few times. The gene calls are TRBV2 and TRBJ2-4; tentatively, D is TRBD1 (6 bases). Germline V gene sequence: CDR1 SNHLY, CDR2 FYNNEI. The CDR3 consists of 17 residues. The ends were cut back, 1 base at V and 4 bases at J, with 17 bases in the middle. CDR3 loop: CASSEGVGRRGKNIQYF. Written as DNA, the CDR3 is TGTGCCAGCAGTGAAGGGGTGGGGCGAAGGGGGAAAAACATTCAGTACTTC.

DNA for the CDR3: TGTGCCAGCAGCTTAGTGCTAGGGGGGGGTTCCTACGAGCAGTACTTC. This translates into CASSLVLGGGSYEQYF. The chain combines TRBV7-2 with TRBJ2-7; weak D call: TRBD2 (7 bases). The CDR3 runs 16 residues. Trimming pared 1 base from V and 1 base from J, leaving 14 bases between. Germline V gene data show CDR1 as SGHTA and CDR2 as FQGNSA.

The chain employs TRBV29-1 and TRBJ1-2; TRBD1 agrees at 8 bases. CDR1 is SQVTM and CDR2 is ANQGSEA in the germline V gene. Germline trimming cut 7 bases from V and 4 bases from J; bases unmatched to any gene: 17. CDR3 size: 16 residues. The CDR3 spells CSAAGTGRSVGYGYTF. CDR3 nucleotides: TGCAGCGCGGCCGGGACAGGAAGGAGTGTTGGCTATGGCTACACCTTC.

This chain connects TRBV2 to TRBJ1-5; tentatively, D is TRBD1 (5 bases). CDR1 is SNHLY, CDR2 FYNNEI, per germline. Trimming pared 8 bases from V and 1 base from J, leaving 18 bases between. The CDR3 is 16 amino acids. DNA of the CDR3: TGTGCCAGCGCCCGCCGGCGGGGGGGAAGCAATCAGCCCCAGCATTTT. This gives the protein CASARRRGGSNQPQHF.

The CDR3 protein is CASSLDRDTQYF. The CDR3 DNA is TGTGCCAGCAGTTTAGACAGAGATACGCAGTATTTT. This chain joins TRBV12-3 or TRBV12-4 and TRBJ2-3; the D is unclear. Trimming took 1 base from V and 5 from J, leaving 4 bases between them. The CDR3 has 12 residues.

This clone showed up just a few times. The genes are TRBV3-1 (or the pseudogene TRBV3-2) and TRBJ2-7; TRBD2 might be the D (5 bases). The CDR3 runs to 14 residues. Looked up from germline, CDR1 is LGHDT and CDR2 is YNNKEL (reference sequence). V was cut by 6 bases and J by 6 bases, with 18 bases left in between. The CDR3 DNA follows: TGTGCCAGCAGTTTCGGGCTAGCCGCCTCCGAGCAGTACTTC. Translation gives CASSFGLAASEQYF.

The CDR3 DNA follows: TGTGCCAGTAGTATGAGTCCGCGGTTGCTCCCTCCCGCAGGGTACACCTTC. As protein: CASSMSPRLLPPAGYTF. This chain connects TRBV19 to TRBJ1-2; D is possibly TRBD1 (5 bases). Germline V CDR1 and CDR2: LNHDA, SQIVND (reference sequence). V was cut by 3 bases and J by 11 bases, with 28 bases left in between. This CDR3 is 17 amino acids long.

The rearrangement links TRBV7-2 to TRBJ2-2; possible D gene TRBD2, 6 bases. This CDR3 is built from 15 residues. V lost 5 bases and J 5 bases, leaving 15 bases between the germline ends. Germline V gene sequence: CDR1 SGHTA, CDR2 FQGNSA. The CDR3 bases are TGTGCCAGCAGCCCTCGACTAGTCCGGACCGGGGAGCTGTTTTTT. Translation gives CASSPRLVRTGELFF.

The V gene is TRBV2, the J gene TRBJ1-3; 7 bases line up with TRBD1. V lost 6 bases, J lost 5 bases, and 10 bases stayed unmatched. Germline assignment: CDR1 SNHLY and CDR2 FYNNEI. This CDR3 comprises 15 residues. The CDR3 loop is CASSVQTGARNTIYF. In DNA form, the CDR3 reads TGTGCCAGCAGCGTTCAAACAGGGGCTAGAAACACCATATATTTT. The full variable domain, rest sourced from reference TRBV2 and TRBJ1-3, is EPEVTQTPSHQVTQMGQEVILRCVPISNHLYFYWYRQILGQKVEFLVSFYNNEISEKSEIFDDQFSVERPDGSNFTLKIRSTKLEDSAMYFCASSVQTGARNTIYFGEGSWLTVV.

This chain joins TRBV7-2 and TRBJ2-1; 12 nucleotides agree with TRBD2. V gave up 7 bases and J gave up 0 bases; unmatched junction bases: 7. The CDR3 length is 17 residues. Germline CDR1 SGHTA, CDR2 FQGNSA. As DNA, the CDR3 is TGTGCCAGCACCGGACTAGCGGGACTAAGCTCCTACAATGAGCAGTTCTTC. This gives the protein CASTGLAGLSSYNEQFF.

This clone was detected only once. The chain employs TRBV28 and TRBJ1-3; tentative D call: TRBD1 (5 bases). Germline-derived CDR1 and CDR2 are MDHEN and SYDVKM. Trimming shortened V by 6 bases and J by 2 bases, and 11 bases separated the two germline ends. This CDR3 has 14 amino acids. This chain's CDR3 is CASSSGQPGNTIYF. The CDR3, as DNA: TGTGCCAGCAGCTCAGGACAACCTGGAAACACCATATATTTT.

This chain connects TRBV10-3 to TRBJ2-3, with 9 positions matching TRBD1. J gave up 3 bases and V 0 bases, and 7 bases lay outside the gene matches. Germline CDR1 is ENHRY and CDR2 is SYGVKD. CDR3 length: 17 residues. The DNA for the CDR3 is TGTGCCATCAGTGAGTCACAGGGACAGGGAATAACAGATACGCAGTATTTT. Translation gives CAISESQGQGITDTQYF.

This chain links TRBV5-4 with TRBJ2-5; the match to TRBD2 covers 7 bases. The CDR3 loop spans 17 amino acids. CDR1 is SGHNT, CDR2 YYREEE, per germline (reference sequence). J gave up 2 bases and V 3 bases, and 13 bases lay outside the gene matches. CDR3 nucleotides: TGTGCCAGCAGCTCAACCGCGGGAGCGGGGCCTCAAGAGACCCAGTACTTC. This codes for CASSSTAGAGPQETQYF.

This chain's CDR3 is CASTQSGAAADTQYF. The CDR3 region has the DNA TGTGCCAGCACTCAGAGCGGGGCTGCGGCAGATACGCAGTATTTT. The chain uses TRBV2 and TRBJ2-3; 7 nucleotides match TRBD2. V shed 7 bases, J shed 4 bases, and the junction held 11 bases outside the gene matches. Germline values: CDR1 SNHLY, CDR2 FYNNEI. The CDR3 spans 15 residues.

The chain employs TRBV5-5 and TRBJ2-3; 9 bases match TRBD1. The CDR3 extends over 16 amino acids. The V segment lost 3 bases and the J segment 1 base; nucleotides outside the gene matches: 6. Germline assignment: CDR1 SGHKS and CDR2 YYEKEE (reference sequence). CDR3 in amino acids: CASSSLTGGGTDTQYF. The CDR3, as DNA: TGTGCCAGCAGCTCATTGACAGGGGGAGGCACAGATACGCAGTATTTT. Supplemented by reference TRBV5-5 and TRBJ2-3, the full variable domain reads DAGVTQSPTHLIKTRGQQVTLRCSPISGHKSVSWYQQVLGQGPQFIFQYYEKEERGRGNFPDRFSARQFPNYSSELNVNALLLGDSALYLCASSSLTGGGTDTQYFGPGTRLTVL.

This clone was seen just once. The chain uses TRBV2 and TRBJ1-1, with TRBD1 matching 7 bases. Germline CDR1 SNHLY, CDR2 FYNNEI. Trimming at V came to 4 bases and at J to 4 bases, leaving 6 bases not matched to a gene. The length of the CDR3 is 14 residues. CDR3 nucleotide sequence: TGTGCCAGCAGTGGTAGCAGGGGGTTCACTGAAGCTTTCTTT. Translating gives CASSGSRGFTEAFF.

The chain carries TRBV18 and TRBJ1-5, with TRBD1 identical over 8 bases. The J segment lost 5 bases and the V segment lost 1 base, leaving 4 bases of the junction unmatched. The CDR3 is 15 amino acids. CDR1 KGHSH and CDR2 LQKENI come from the germline V gene. In DNA form, the CDR3 reads TGTGCCAGCTCACCACAGACAGGGGTGGATCAGCCCCAGCATTTT. It is translated as CASSPQTGVDQPQHF.

This clone was detected once. J is TRBJ2-3 and V is TRBV9; the D gene is possibly TRBD2 (5 bases). The V and J ends lost 6 bases and 1 base respectively, with 15 bases between them. The length of the CDR3 is 15 residues. The germline CDR1 and CDR2 sequences are SGDLS and YYNGEE. This chain's CDR3 is CASTRRGAGTDTQYF. The CDR3 DNA is TGTGCCAGCACTCGCCGGGGAGCGGGCACAGATACGCAGTATTTT. Using reference TRBV9 and TRBJ2-3 for the parts outside the CDR3, the full variable domain is DSGVTQTPKHLITATGQRVTLRCSPRSGDLSVYWYQQSLDQGLQFLIQYYNGEERAKGNILERFSAQQFPDLHSELNLSSLELGDSALYFCASTRRGAGTDTQYFGPGTRLTVL.

The chain recombines TRBV28 with TRBJ1-5; tentative D call: TRBD1 (5 bases). The CDR3 sequence is 14 residues long. The V gene lost 7 bases and the J gene lost 2 bases, with 12 bases spanning the gap. Germline CDR1 reads MDHEN; CDR2 reads SYDVKM. DNA of the CDR3: TGTGCCAGCATGGGGCTCCCGCGCAATCAGCCCCAGCATTTT. Its protein is CASMGLPRNQPQHF. The entire variable domain, with the rest obtained from reference TRBV28 and TRBJ1-5, is as follows: DVKVTQSSRYLVKRTGEKVFLECVQDMDHENMFWYRQDPGLGLRLIYFSYDVKMKEKGDIPEGYSVSREKKERFSLILESASTNQTSMYLCASMGLPRNQPQHFGDGTRLSIL.